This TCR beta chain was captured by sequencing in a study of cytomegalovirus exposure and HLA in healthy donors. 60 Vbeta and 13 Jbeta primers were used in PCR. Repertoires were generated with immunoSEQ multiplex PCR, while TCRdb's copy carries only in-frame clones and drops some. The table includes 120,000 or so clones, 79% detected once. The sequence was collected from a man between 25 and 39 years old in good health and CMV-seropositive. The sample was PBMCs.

DNA for the CDR3: TGTGCTAGTGGGTACATGACAGGGTTGAGCAATCAGCCCCAGCATTTT. This sequence encodes CASGYMTGLSNQPQHF. This rearrangement joins TRBV12-5 to TRBJ1-5; 7 bases map to TRBD1. V lost 6 bases, J lost 1 base, and 9 bases stayed unmatched. The CDR3 has 16 residues. Germline values: CDR1 LGHNT, CDR2 FRNRAP.